The rows below give T cell receptor beta chains drawn from one sample of a study of T cell repertoires in cytomegalovirus infection. MiXCR, run by TCRdb on the reads, gives a single entry per CDR3 protein. The sample shows approximately 200,000 distinct CDR3 sequences, 28% of them seen only once. Sequenced sample: PBMCs. Receptor source: a human donor in good health (CMV status not recorded). Some clones in this sample may be carry-over from other donors' samples. CDR3s include the opening cysteine and the closing phenylalanine or tryptophan. D genes are given only for firm matches. Only some rows state a clone size, as once, few, many or a class for expanded clones.

cdr3_aa: CASSYMDEFDYGYTF
cdr3_nt: TGTGCCAGCAGCTATATGGACGAGTTCGACTATGGCTACACCTTC
clone_size: few
d_call: .
j_call: TRBJ1-2
v_call: TRBV28

cdr3_aa: CASSEGTGNTGELFF
cdr3_nt: TGTGCCAGCAGTGAAGGGACAGGGAACACCGGGGAGCTGTTTTTT
clone_size: .
d_call: TRBD1
j_call: TRBJ2-2
v_call: TRBV6-1

cdr3_aa: CASSTGGNTEAFF
cdr3_nt: TGTGCCAGCAGCACCGGTGGGAACACTGAAGCTTTCTTT
clone_size: once
d_call: .
j_call: TRBJ1-1
v_call: TRBV5-6

cdr3_aa: CASSDSPGQVYGYTF
cdr3_nt: TGTGCCAGCAGTGACTCTCCTGGACAGGTCTATGGCTACACCTTC
clone_size: .
d_call: TRBD1
j_call: TRBJ1-2
v_call: TRBV6-4

cdr3_aa: CASSFEERDEQYF
cdr3_nt: TGTGCCAGCAGCTTTGAAGAGCGTGACGAGCAGTACTTC
clone_size: .
d_call: .
j_call: TRBJ2-7
v_call: TRBV11-2

cdr3_aa: CASSKDNFSNQPQHF
cdr3_nt: TGTGCCAGCAGCAAGGACAACTTTAGCAATCAGCCCCAGCATTTT
clone_size: many
d_call: .
j_call: TRBJ1-5
v_call: TRBV7-2

cdr3_aa: CSARDSGAGELFF
cdr3_nt: TGCAGTGCTAGAGATTCGGGGGCCGGGGAGCTGTTTTTT
clone_size: .
d_call: .
j_call: TRBJ2-2
v_call: TRBV20-1

cdr3_aa: CASSLQLGQMTRSHF
cdr3_nt: TGTGCCAGCAGTTTACAATTGGGCCAGATGACTCGTTCCCACTTC
clone_size: .
d_call: .
j_call: TRBJ2-7
v_call: TRBV28

cdr3_aa: CASSSGMVNNEQFF
cdr3_nt: TGTGCCAGCAGCTCAGGGATGGTCAACAATGAGCAGTTCTTC
clone_size: few
d_call: .
j_call: TRBJ2-1
v_call: TRBV7-2

cdr3_aa: CASSETLAGSQETQYF
cdr3_nt: TGTGCCAGCAGTGAAACACTAGCGGGGAGCCAAGAGACCCAGTACTTC
clone_size: few
d_call: TRBD2
j_call: TRBJ2-5
v_call: TRBV12-3/TRBV12-4

cdr3_aa: CASSLNGGGASYEQYF
cdr3_nt: TGTGCCAGCAGCTTAAATGGGGGGGGCGCTTCCTACGAGCAGTACTTC
clone_size: few
d_call: .
j_call: TRBJ2-7
v_call: TRBV7-8

cdr3_aa: CAISLGQRETQYF
cdr3_nt: TGTGCCATCAGTTTGGGACAGAGGGAGACCCAGTACTTC
clone_size: few
d_call: TRBD1
j_call: TRBJ2-5
v_call: TRBV10-3

cdr3_aa: CASSLVGGSNYGYTF
cdr3_nt: TGTGCCAGCAGCTTAGTCGGGGGTTCTAACTATGGCTACACCTTC
clone_size: many
d_call: .
j_call: TRBJ1-2
v_call: TRBV7-2

cdr3_aa: CASSLAVPSTDTQYF
cdr3_nt: TGTGCCAGCAGCTTAGCGGTTCCTAGCACAGATACGCAGTATTTT
clone_size: .
d_call: .
j_call: TRBJ2-3
v_call: TRBV6-5

cdr3_aa: CASSLSSPSYNEQFF
cdr3_nt: TGTGCCAGTAGCTTGTCTAGCCCCTCCTACAATGAGCAGTTCTTC
clone_size: few
d_call: .
j_call: TRBJ2-1
v_call: TRBV19

cdr3_aa: CASSFWGGASNYGYTF
cdr3_nt: TGTGCCAGCAGCTTTTGGGGGGGCGCGAGTAACTATGGCTACACCTTC
clone_size: .
d_call: .
j_call: TRBJ1-2
v_call: TRBV7-2

cdr3_aa: CSVDQETAKGTEAFF
cdr3_nt: TGCAGCGTTGATCAGGAGACAGCCAAAGGCACTGAAGCTTTCTTT
clone_size: .
d_call: .
j_call: TRBJ1-1
v_call: TRBV29-1

cdr3_aa: CASSLYSGGDYNEQFF
cdr3_nt: TGTGCCAGCAGCTTGTATAGCGGGGGAGACTACAATGAGCAGTTCTTC
clone_size: few
d_call: TRBD2
j_call: TRBJ2-1
v_call: TRBV7-2

cdr3_aa: CASSVGGSDNEQFF
cdr3_nt: TGTGCCAGCAGCGTAGGAGGGTCCGACAATGAGCAGTTCTTC
clone_size: once
d_call: .
j_call: TRBJ2-1
v_call: TRBV9

cdr3_aa: CSATDNYGYTF
cdr3_nt: TGCAGTGCTACCGACAACTATGGCTACACCTTC
clone_size: .
d_call: .
j_call: TRBJ1-2
v_call: TRBV20-1

cdr3_aa: CASSFFRGSTRIYYGYTF
cdr3_nt: TGTGCCAGCAGCTTCTTCCGGGGGTCCACAAGGATTTACTATGGCTACACCTTC
clone_size: few
d_call: .
j_call: TRBJ1-2
v_call: TRBV5-6

cdr3_aa: CAISGQAIYGYTF
cdr3_nt: TGTGCCATCAGCGGACAGGCGATCTATGGCTACACCTTC
clone_size: .
d_call: TRBD1
j_call: TRBJ1-2
v_call: TRBV10-3

cdr3_aa: CSARDRARVSGANVLTF
cdr3_nt: TGCAGTGCTAGAGATAGGGCTAGAGTATCTGGGGCCAACGTCCTGACTTTC
clone_size: many
d_call: .
j_call: TRBJ2-6
v_call: TRBV20-1

cdr3_aa: CASRNRGPTGELFF
cdr3_nt: TGTGCCAGCAGAAACAGGGGGCCAACCGGGGAGCTGTTTTTT
clone_size: .
d_call: TRBD1
j_call: TRBJ2-2
v_call: TRBV28

cdr3_aa: CASSLSYRENYGYTF
cdr3_nt: TGTGCCAGCAGTTTAAGTTACAGGGAGAACTATGGCTACACCTTC
clone_size: .
d_call: .
j_call: TRBJ1-2
v_call: TRBV6-5

cdr3_aa: CATQRVEANEQYF
cdr3_nt: TGTGCCACCCAGAGGGTAGAGGCCAACGAGCAGTACTTC
clone_size: few
d_call: .
j_call: TRBJ2-7
v_call: TRBV12-3/TRBV12-4

cdr3_aa: CASSNTPLLGGRGKKLFF
cdr3_nt: TGTGCCAGCAGTAATACCCCGCTTCTTGGGGGACGGGGTAAAAAACTGTTTTTT
clone_size: many
d_call: .
j_call: TRBJ1-4
v_call: TRBV12-3/TRBV12-4

cdr3_aa: CASSPRGKVNIQYF
cdr3_nt: TGTGCCAGCAGTCCTCGGGGGAAGGTGAACATTCAGTACTTC
clone_size: few
d_call: .
j_call: TRBJ2-4
v_call: TRBV6-2/TRBV6-3

cdr3_aa: CASSTSQRRGEKLFF
cdr3_nt: TGTGCCAGCAGCACGTCGCAGAGAAGGGGTGAAAAACTGTTTTTT
clone_size: few
d_call: .
j_call: TRBJ1-4
v_call: TRBV7-1

cdr3_aa: CASSLTGQTEAFF
cdr3_nt: TGTGCCAGCAGCTTAACCGGGCAGACTGAAGCTTTCTTT
clone_size: .
d_call: .
j_call: TRBJ1-1
v_call: TRBV11-3

cdr3_aa: CASSPLAGVETQYF
cdr3_nt: TGTGCCAGCAGCCCCTTAGCGGGGGTAGAGACCCAGTACTTC
clone_size: .
d_call: TRBD2
j_call: TRBJ2-5
v_call: TRBV7-2

cdr3_aa: CASSNRGRNEQYF
cdr3_nt: TGTGCCAGCAGTAACCGAGGGCGGAACGAGCAGTACTTC
clone_size: .
d_call: .
j_call: TRBJ2-7
v_call: TRBV3-1

cdr3_aa: CASSPEAGGTTDTQYF
cdr3_nt: TGTGCCAGCAGCCCAGAAGCGGGGGGAACCACAGATACGCAGTATTTT
clone_size: many
d_call: TRBD2
j_call: TRBJ2-3
v_call: TRBV7-2

cdr3_aa: CASSAGHCRGASYEQYF
cdr3_nt: TGTGCCAGCAGCGCCGGCCATTGCCGGGGGGCCTCCTACGAGCAGTACTTC
clone_size: few
d_call: .
j_call: TRBJ2-7
v_call: TRBV9

cdr3_aa: CASSLYWASGGQNEQFF
cdr3_nt: TGTGCCAGCAGCTTGTATTGGGCTAGCGGGGGACAGAATGAGCAGTTCTTC
clone_size: once
d_call: TRBD2
j_call: TRBJ2-1
v_call: TRBV5-5

cdr3_aa: CASSHFDRLSGANVLTF
cdr3_nt: TGTGCCAGCAGTCATTTTGACAGACTCTCTGGGGCCAACGTCCTGACTTTC
clone_size: few
d_call: .
j_call: TRBJ2-6
v_call: TRBV6-1

cdr3_aa: CASSDGGSGANVLTF
cdr3_nt: TGTGCCAGCAGTGACGGGGGCTCTGGGGCCAACGTCCTGACTTTC
clone_size: .
d_call: .
j_call: TRBJ2-6
v_call: TRBV6-4

cdr3_aa: CSARTGTGGYEQYF
cdr3_nt: TGCAGTGCTCGAACCGGGACAGGGGGCTACGAGCAGTACTTC
clone_size: few
d_call: TRBD1
j_call: TRBJ2-7
v_call: TRBV20-1

cdr3_aa: CASSYVSQQRGYEQYF
cdr3_nt: TGTGCCAGCAGTTACGTATCTCAACAGCGTGGGTACGAGCAGTACTTC
clone_size: .
d_call: .
j_call: TRBJ2-7
v_call: TRBV6-2/TRBV6-3

cdr3_aa: CASSLFESGTGGNTEAFF
cdr3_nt: TGTGCCAGCAGCTTATTTGAATCCGGGACAGGGGGGAACACTGAAGCTTTCTTT
clone_size: .
d_call: TRBD1
j_call: TRBJ1-1
v_call: TRBV11-1

cdr3_aa: CASSLRQGVEF
cdr3_nt: TGTGCCAGCAGCTTAAGACAGGGAGTTGAGTTC
clone_size: .
d_call: TRBD1
j_call: TRBJ2-5
v_call: TRBV5-4

cdr3_aa: CASSLVPETQYF
cdr3_nt: TGTGCCAGCAGCCTCGTTCCGGAGACCCAGTACTTC
clone_size: .
d_call: .
j_call: TRBJ2-5
v_call: TRBV7-2

cdr3_aa: CASSRQGITDTQYF
cdr3_nt: TGTGCCAGCAGCCGACAGGGGATCACAGATACGCAGTATTTT
clone_size: few
d_call: TRBD1
j_call: TRBJ2-3
v_call: TRBV7-3

cdr3_aa: CASSFGTGGNEQFF
cdr3_nt: TGTGCCAGCAGCTTCGGGACAGGGGGAAATGAGCAGTTCTTC
clone_size: .
d_call: TRBD1
j_call: TRBJ2-1
v_call: TRBV7-9

cdr3_aa: CASGLGRGARNTEAFF
cdr3_nt: TGTGCTAGTGGTTTGGGCAGGGGGGCAAGGAACACTGAAGCTTTCTTT
clone_size: few
d_call: TRBD1
j_call: TRBJ1-1
v_call: TRBV12-5

cdr3_aa: CASSPRDRISPLHF
cdr3_nt: TGTGCCAGCAGCCCGAGGGATAGGATTTCACCCCTCCACTTT
clone_size: .
d_call: .
j_call: TRBJ1-6
v_call: TRBV6-2/TRBV6-3

cdr3_aa: CATSGQSQPQHF
cdr3_nt: TGTGCCACCTCTGGACAGAGTCAGCCCCAGCATTTT
clone_size: .
d_call: .
j_call: TRBJ1-5
v_call: TRBV15

cdr3_aa: CASSSRAGVETQYF
cdr3_nt: TGTGCCAGCAGCTCCCGCGCAGGGGTGGAGACCCAGTACTTC
clone_size: few
d_call: .
j_call: TRBJ2-5
v_call: TRBV6-2/TRBV6-3

cdr3_aa: CASSLTRGSTNEKLFF
cdr3_nt: TGTGCCAGCAGCCTGACCAGGGGGTCAACTAATGAAAAACTGTTTTTT
clone_size: few
d_call: TRBD1
j_call: TRBJ1-4
v_call: TRBV7-9

cdr3_aa: CASTQQDFGGQPQHF
cdr3_nt: TGTGCCAGCACCCAGCAGGACTTCGGCGGGCAGCCCCAGCATTTT
clone_size: many
d_call: .
j_call: TRBJ1-5
v_call: TRBV6-2/TRBV6-3